These 31 T cell receptor beta chains were sequenced from one sample in a study of T cell changes during pregnancy in multiple sclerosis. Method: immunoSEQ multiplex PCR; TCRdb's copy keeps in-frame clones and lacks some. The sample lists more than 65,000 clones, over 85% occurring once. The sequencing used peripheral blood, collected in the first trimester of pregnancy. These TCRs come from a female donor with multiple sclerosis, enrolled in a pregnancy study.

This clone was detected once. J is TRBJ2-3 and V is TRBV7-2; D ambiguous. Trimming removed 1 base from V and 0 bases from J, with 5 bases in between. Germline lookup yields CDR1 SGHTA and CDR2 FQGNSA. The CDR3 totals 14 residues. For the CDR3, the DNA is TGTGCCAGCAGCTTAGACTCTAGCACAGATACGCAGTATTTT. Translated, it gives CASSLDSSTDTQYF.

The chain has TRBV6-1 and TRBJ2-5; TRBD1 matches 9 bases. CDR3 length: 17 residues. Losses at the gene ends were 3 bases for V and 5 bases for J; bases not matched to a gene: 13. Per germline, CDR1 MNHNS and CDR2 SASEGT. Written as DNA, the CDR3 is TGTGCCAGCAGTGATTACCTCTGGACAGGGGATGGGGAGACCCAGTACTTC. Its translation is CASSDYLWTGDGETQYF.

The chain carries TRBV9 and TRBJ2-5, with 7 bases that match TRBD1. V lost 3 bases and J lost 5; bases outside the gene matches: 7. This CDR3 spans 14 amino acids. CDR1 is SGDLS and CDR2 is YYNGEE in the germline V gene. Here the CDR3 reads CASSGRQGRETQYF. The CDR3 region has the DNA TGTGCCAGCAGCGGCCGACAGGGTCGGGAGACCCAGTACTTC.

The chain joins TRBV2 to TRBJ1-5; no clear D gene. The V end lost 1 base, the J end lost 3 bases, and 10 bases lay between the germline ends. Germline lookup yields CDR1 SNHLY and CDR2 FYNNEI. The CDR3 runs to 15 residues. The CDR3, as DNA: TGTGCCAGCAGTGAAGGGAGGCAAGTCAATCAGCCCCAGCATTTT. It yields the protein CASSEGRQVNQPQHF.

The chain couples TRBV18 to TRBJ2-1, with TRBD1 as a possible D gene (5 bases). The CDR3 has 16 amino acids. Germline CDR1 reads KGHSH; CDR2 reads LQKENI. With 2 bases removed from V and 2 bases from J, the gap between germline ends came to 13 bases. This CDR3 is CASSPSITGTYNEQFF. The CDR3, as DNA: TGTGCCAGCTCACCAAGCATAACAGGTACCTACAATGAGCAGTTCTTC.

The genes are TRBV7-8 and TRBJ1-5; 9 bases are a match to TRBD1. Germline V gives CDR1 SGHVS, CDR2 FQNEAQ. The CDR3 has 16 amino acids. V was clipped by 4 bases and J by 6 bases; unmatched bases: 10. The CDR3 DNA follows: TGTGCCAGCAGCTCGGGGGGACAGGGTCGAATTCAGCCCCAGCATTTT. Its protein is CASSSGGQGRIQPQHF. Using reference TRBV7-8 and TRBJ1-5 for the parts outside the CDR3, the full variable domain is GAGVSQSPRYKVAKRGQDVALRCDPISGHVSLFWYQQALGQGPEFLTYFQNEAQLDKSGLPSDRFFAERPEGSVSTLKIQRTQQEDSAVYLCASSSGGQGRIQPQHFGDGTRLSIL.

The rearrangement uses TRBV15 and TRBJ1-5; the match to TRBD1 covers 11 bases. Trimming at V came to 4 bases and at J to 0 bases, leaving 5 bases not matched to a gene. Germline lookup yields CDR1 LNHNV and CDR2 YYDKDF (reference sequence). This CDR3 is 17 amino acids long. CDR3 in DNA: TGTGCCACCAGCATCGGGACAGGGGGTTATAGCAATCAGCCCCAGCATTTT. Its translation is CATSIGTGGYSNQPQHF.

This clone was seen only once. The chain is built from TRBV27 and TRBJ2-7, with 10 nucleotides matching TRBD1. The germline CDR1 and CDR2 sequences are MNHEY and SMNVEV (reference sequence). CDR3 length equals 15 residues. V lost 3 bases to trimming and J lost 1 base; unmatched junction nucleotides: 3. The CDR3: CASSLGQGTSYEQYF. The CDR3 DNA is TGTGCCAGCAGTTTGGGACAGGGGACGTCCTACGAGCAGTACTTC.

The chain recombines TRBV28 with TRBJ1-1, with no clear D. There are 13 residues in the CDR3. Germline V gene data show CDR1 as MDHEN and CDR2 as SYDVKM. Trimming took 7 bases from V and 4 from J, leaving 13 bases between them. CDR3 protein: CASKPPLSTEAFF. The CDR3 DNA follows: TGTGCCAGCAAACCCCCCCTAAGCACTGAAGCTTTCTTT. Complete variable domain (other parts from reference TRBV28 and TRBJ1-1): DVKVTQSSRYLVKRTGEKVFLECVQDMDHENMFWYRQDPGLGLRLIYFSYDVKMKEKGDIPEGYSVSREKKERFSLILESASTNQTSMYLCASKPPLSTEAFFGQGTRLTVV.

The CDR3 region is CASKRGPEAFF. The CDR3 region has the DNA TGTGCCAGCAAAAGGGGTCCCGAAGCTTTCTTT. The chain has TRBV6-6 and TRBJ1-1; a possible D gene is TRBD1 (5 bases). V was cut by 7 bases and J by 8 bases, with 11 bases left in between. Germline CDR1 and CDR2: MNHNY and SVGAGI (reference sequence). The CDR3 contains 11 residues.

The genes are TRBV4-2 and TRBJ1-6, with D unresolved. Germline V gene lookup returns CDR1 LGHNA and CDR2 YNFKEQ. The germline V and J ends were trimmed by 3 bases and 8 bases, with 14 bases remaining between them. The CDR3 loop spans 15 amino acids. The CDR3 protein is CASSHRFGSDSPLHF. The CDR3 DNA is TGTGCCAGCAGCCACCGTTTCGGGAGTGATTCACCCCTCCACTTT.

The chain employs TRBV5-4 and TRBJ2-2; TRBD2 agrees at 10 bases. The CDR3 has 16 amino acids. The trim removed 4 bases at V and 3 bases at J, leaving 6 bases unmatched. Germline-derived CDR1 and CDR2 are SGHNT and YYREEE (reference sequence). The CDR3 sequence: CASSLGLAAHTGELFF. Written as DNA, the CDR3 is TGTGCCAGCAGCCTCGGACTAGCGGCTCACACCGGGGAGCTGTTTTTT.

The rearrangement links TRBV5-1 to TRBJ2-1; D call uncertain. The ends were cut back, 5 bases at V and 4 bases at J, with 13 bases in the middle. CDR1 is SGHRS and CDR2 is YFSETQ in the germline V gene. The CDR3 consists of 14 residues. The CDR3 loop reads CASSPQARYNEQFF. The CDR3 nucleotides are TGCGCCAGCAGTCCCCAGGCCAGGTACAATGAGCAGTTCTTC.

J is TRBJ1-1 and V is TRBV28, with D perhaps TRBD1 (6 bases). Per the germline V gene, CDR1 is MDHEN and CDR2 is SYDVKM. V was cut by 6 bases and J by 4 bases, with 18 bases left in between. This CDR3 has 15 amino acids. CDR3 region: CASRTPGAGVTEAFF. The CDR3 DNA sequence: TGTGCCAGCAGAACCCCAGGGGCCGGGGTCACTGAAGCTTTCTTT. The full variable domain, rest sourced from reference TRBV28 and TRBJ1-1, is DVKVTQSSRYLVKRTGEKVFLECVQDMDHENMFWYRQDPGLGLRLIYFSYDVKMKEKGDIPEGYSVSREKKERFSLILESASTNQTSMYLCASRTPGAGVTEAFFGQGTRLTVV.

This chain joins TRBV10-3 and TRBJ1-1; no clear D. V lost 7 bases to trimming and J lost 6 bases, with 9 bases between them. Germline values: CDR1 ENHRY, CDR2 SYGVKD. CDR3 size: 11 residues. CDR3 nucleotides: TGTGCCATCATGCGGGGAGCTGAAGCTTTCTTT. Amino acid sequence: CAIMRGAEAFF.

This rearrangement joins TRBV9 to TRBJ1-6, with D tentatively TRBD1 (6 bases). The CDR3 runs 21 residues. V was trimmed by 4 bases and J by 0 bases, leaving 26 bases between them. Germline lookup yields CDR1 SGDLS and CDR2 YYNGEE. The CDR3 sequence is CASSPLSLDSVPSSYNSPLHF. The CDR3 DNA reads as TGTGCCAGCAGCCCACTTTCGTTGGACAGCGTGCCGAGCTCCTATAATTCACCCCTCCACTTT.

V gene TRBV27 combines with J gene TRBJ2-1; 7 bases are shared with TRBD2. Trimming removed 2 bases from V and 5 bases from J; junction bases left unmatched: 6. Germline V gene lookup returns CDR1 MNHEY and CDR2 SMNVEV (reference sequence). CDR3 length: 15 residues. Here the CDR3 DNA reads TGTGCCAGCAGTTTAGAGGCGGGAGTACACAATGAGCAGTTCTTC. This gives the protein CASSLEAGVHNEQFF.

The chain couples TRBV19 to TRBJ1-4, with TRBD1 as a possible D gene (6 bases). There are 13 residues in the CDR3. The V gene's germline CDR1 is LNHDA and CDR2 SQIVND (reference sequence). Trimming cost V 7 bases and J 10 bases, with 16 bases left between them. CDR3 amino acids: CASKEQGTRKLFF. Here the CDR3 DNA reads TGTGCCAGTAAAGAACAGGGAACCCGAAAACTGTTTTTT.

The chain carries TRBV5-1 and TRBJ2-1, with D perhaps matching TRBD2 (6 bases). Germline values: CDR1 SGHRS, CDR2 YFSETQ. Trimming left V 0 bases short and J 4 bases short, with 14 bases between. The CDR3 spans 16 residues. CDR3 region: CASSLGGRGGYNEQFF. CDR3 coding DNA: TGCGCCAGCAGCTTGGGTGGGCGAGGAGGGTACAATGAGCAGTTCTTC.

V and J are TRBV11-2 and TRBJ2-5; 11 bases match TRBD1. CDR3 length: 16 amino acids. J gave up 5 bases and V 4 bases, and 9 bases lay outside the gene matches. Germline-derived CDR1 and CDR2 are SGHAT and FQNNGV. The CDR3, as DNA: TGTGCCAGCAGCTCTGCCCCCGGGACAGGGGGGGAGACCCAGTACTTC. The encoded protein is CASSSAPGTGGETQYF.

The chain joins TRBV5-4 to TRBJ1-2, with 11 bases aligning to TRBD1. Per the germline V gene, CDR1 is SGHNT and CDR2 is YYREEE (reference sequence). This CDR3 has 14 amino acids. Trimming took 1 base from V and 8 from J; bases not matched to a gene: 4. CDR3 DNA: TGTGCCAGCAGCTTGAAGGACAGGGGGCGCGGCTACACCTTC. It encodes CASSLKDRGRGYTF.

This clone came up once. The rearrangement links TRBV7-9 to TRBJ1-2; a possible D gene is TRBD1 (5 bases). CDR1 and CDR2 from the germline V gene are SEHNR and FQNEAQ (reference sequence). V was pared by 5 bases and J by 7 bases, with 17 bases between. The CDR3 runs to 14 residues. CDR3 coding DNA: TGTGCCAGCAGCCCGACAGAGACGCTCTCTGGCTACACCTTC. Its protein product is CASSPTETLSGYTF. Full variable domain (outside the CDR3, taken from reference TRBV7-9 and TRBJ1-2): DTGVSQNPRHKITKRGQNVTFRCDPISEHNRLYWYRQTLGQGPEFLTYFQNEAQLEKSRLLSDRFSAERPKGSFSTLEIQRTEQGDSAMYLCASSPTETLSGYTFGSGTRLTVV.

This chain uses TRBV6-1 with TRBJ2-1, with D perhaps matching TRBD2 (6 bases). CDR1 is MNHNS, CDR2 SASEGT, per germline. There are 16 residues in the CDR3. V was cut by 3 bases and J by 0 bases, with 12 bases left in between. CDR3 in DNA: TGTGCCAGCAGTGAGGTAGGAGGGAACTCCTACAATGAGCAGTTCTTC. It translates to CASSEVGGNSYNEQFF.

The chain is built from TRBV18 and TRBJ1-2; 7 bases are a match to TRBD1. There are 14 residues in the CDR3. V gave up 3 bases and J gave up 5 bases; unmatched junction bases: 6. In germline, CDR1 is KGHSH, CDR2 LQKENI. CDR3 region: CASSPKGGGYGYTF. In DNA form, the CDR3 reads TGTGCCAGCTCACCGAAAGGGGGCGGGTATGGCTACACCTTC.

This chain connects TRBV2 to TRBJ2-7; D perhaps matches TRBD1 (6 bases). The V end lost 4 bases, the J end lost 4 bases, and 14 bases lay between the germline ends. The CDR3 totals 14 residues. Germline CDR1 is SNHLY and CDR2 is FYNNEI. The CDR3 protein is CASSVGTYLYEQYF. The CDR3, as DNA: TGTGCCAGCAGTGTGGGGACATATCTTTACGAGCAGTACTTC.

Only one count was recorded for this clone. The CDR3 spells CASRPTGSNYEQYF. Written as DNA, the CDR3 is TGTGCCAGCAGGCCGACAGGGAGTAACTACGAGCAGTACTTC. V usage is TRBV7-9 and J usage is TRBJ2-7; 7 bases match TRBD1. The length of the CDR3 is 14 residues. Germline-derived CDR1 and CDR2 are SEHNR and FQNEAQ (reference sequence). V shed 6 bases and J 3 bases; nucleotides not matched to a gene: 8.

V and J are TRBV4-1 and TRBJ2-3, with 8 bases lining up with TRBD1. J lost 1 base, V lost 0 bases, and 6 bases had no gene match. Germline CDR1 reads MGHRA; CDR2 reads YSYEKL. The CDR3 runs 17 residues. The CDR3 DNA reads as TGCGCCAGCAGCCAAGACGGGGCAGGGGGCGGCACAGATACGCAGTATTTT. Residues: CASSQDGAGGGTDTQYF.

The rearrangement uses TRBV10-3 and TRBJ1-1; D remains unclear. This CDR3 spans 14 amino acids. The ends were cut back, 2 bases at V and 1 base at J, with 8 bases in the middle. Germline lookup yields CDR1 ENHRY and CDR2 SYGVKD. The CDR3 sequence is CAISEPQKNTEAFF. The CDR3 DNA sequence: TGTGCCATCAGTGAGCCTCAGAAGAACACTGAAGCTTTCTTT.

V usage is TRBV2 and J usage is TRBJ2-1; D possibly corresponds to TRBD2 (5 bases). Germline V gives CDR1 SNHLY, CDR2 FYNNEI. The V end was cut by 7 bases, the J end by 6 bases, with 13 bases between. The CDR3 length is 13 residues. CDR3 in amino acids: CASTNGLGNEQFF. The CDR3 coding sequence is TGTGCCAGCACCAATGGACTTGGCAATGAGCAGTTCTTC.

The V and J genes are TRBV5-4 and TRBJ2-1; TRBD2 agrees at 8 bases. The ends lost 6 bases at V and 7 bases at J; junction bases unmatched: 9. Germline V gene data show CDR1 as SGHNT and CDR2 as YYREEE (reference sequence). The CDR3 extends over 14 amino acids. The CDR3 DNA reads as TGTGCCAGCACTGATAGCGGGGTATCAAATGAGCAGTTCTTC. This codes for CASTDSGVSNEQFF.

The rearrangement uses TRBV21-1 and TRBJ2-1; TRBD2, the table's D call, lacks a check against the DNA. TRBV21-1 is shown as a pseudogene. The CDR3 covers 16 residues. The CDR3 DNA reads as TGTGCCAGCAGCAAGGATCCTAGCGGGGTGATGAATGAGCAGTTCTTC. As protein: CASSKDPSGVMNEQFF.